A selection of T cell receptor beta chains follows, all from one sample in a study of human T cells and chemical hapten exposure. TCRdb re-called the RACE reads through MiXCR, storing one row per CDR3 protein. The profile shows some 120,000 distinct CDR3 sequences, 9.5% to 13% of them singletons. Sequencing was performed on whole blood, taken in connection with sensitization to the hapten diphenylcyclopropenone (DPC). These receptors were collected from a woman aged 45-65 years with alopecia areata. Some clones in this sample may be carry-over from other donors' samples. Both conserved end residues are part of each CDR3. D genes are given only for firm matches. Part of the rows lack a size; the others show once, few, many or a class for expanded clones.

j_call | v_call | clone_size | d_call | cdr3_nt | cdr3_aa
TRBJ2-5 | TRBV11-2 | NA | TRBD2 | TGTGCCAGCAGCTTAGAAAGGTCAGGCGGGAGACCAGAGACCCAGTACTTC | CASSLERSGGRPETQYF
TRBJ2-5 | TRBV5-1 | few | TRBD1 | TGCGCCAGCAGCTTGATCTCCGGGACAGGGCTCCAAGAGACCCAGTACTTC | CASSLISGTGLQETQYF
TRBJ2-1 | TRBV28 | NA | TRBD2 | TGTGCCAGCAGGAGCGGGATCGGCAATGAGCAGTTCTTC | CASRSGIGNEQFF
TRBJ2-3 | TRBV7-9 | few | TRBD1 | TGTGCCAGCAGCTTGAGGACAGGGTCCACAGATACGCAGTATTTT | CASSLRTGSTDTQYF
TRBJ2-1 | TRBV5-4 | many | TRBD2 | TGTGCCAGCAGCGGTCAACTAGCGGCTTACAATGAGCAGTTCTTC | CASSGQLAAYNEQFF
TRBJ2-3 | TRBV6-5 | many | NA | TGTGCCAGCAGTTACTCGAGGATGGGGGCCGGCACAGATACGCAGTATTTT | CASSYSRMGAGTDTQYF
TRBJ1-5 | TRBV27 | many | NA | TGTGCCAGCAGTGCCCAGGGGTCCCGTCAGCCCCAGCATTTT | CASSAQGSRQPQHF
TRBJ1-1 | TRBV28 | many | NA | TGTGCCAGCAGTCGCCGAAGCGGCCTGAACACTGAAGCTTTCTTT | CASSRRSGLNTEAFF
TRBJ2-7 | TRBV11-2 | many | TRBD1 | TGTGCCAGCAGCAGAGCCGGGACAGGGCGGAACGAGCAGTACTTC | CASSRAGTGRNEQYF
TRBJ1-6 | TRBV28 | many | NA | TGTGCCAGCAGGGCCGGGCCCTACATTCTATTT | CASRAGPYILF
TRBJ2-3 | TRBV29-1 | many | TRBD2 | TGCAGCGTAGTCGCGTCGGGGGGAACGCAGTATTTT | CSVVASGGTQYF
TRBJ2-5 | TRBV5-4 | many | TRBD1 | TGTGCCAGCAGCCCGGCAGGGGGAGAGACCCAGTACTTC | CASSPAGGETQYF
TRBJ2-1 | TRBV5-1 | NA | TRBD1 | TGCGCCAGCAGCTCCGGACAGGGCGCCTACAATGAGCAGTTCTTC | CASSSGQGAYNEQFF
TRBJ1-3 | TRBV29-1 | few | NA | TGCAGCGTTAAGGTGGTCGGAAACACCATATATTTT | CSVKVVGNTIYF
TRBJ2-1 | TRBV24-1 | NA | TRBD1 | TGTGCCACCAGTCCCCCAGGGGGTGTAACGAATGAGCAGTTCTTC | CATSPPGGVTNEQFF
TRBJ2-5 | TRBV10-3 | NA | TRBD1 | TGTGCCATCAGCTCGGGGACAGGCCAAGAGACCCAGTACTTC | CAISSGTGQETQYF
TRBJ2-2 | TRBV6-2/TRBV6-3 | many | NA | TGTGCCAGCAGTTACTCGGGGACGGGCGGGGAGCTGTTTTTT | CASSYSGTGGELFF
TRBJ2-3 | TRBV20-1 | few | TRBD2 | TGCAGTGCTATACTAGCGGGGGGCGTATCAGATACGCAGTATTTT | CSAILAGGVSDTQYF
TRBJ2-7 | TRBV7-2 | NA | TRBD1 | TGTGCCAGCAGCTTAGATAGGACAGGGCAGTACTTC | CASSLDRTGQYF
TRBJ2-7 | TRBV28 | NA | TRBD1 | TGTGCCAGCAGCCCAACAGGGGGCGACGAGCAGTACTTC | CASSPTGGDEQYF
TRBJ1-2 | TRBV27 | NA | NA | TGTGCCAGCAGTTTATGGGGGGAGGATGGCTACACCTTC | CASSLWGEDGYTF
TRBJ1-1 | TRBV20-1 | many | NA | TGCAGTCAGGGCACTGAAGCTTTCTTT | CSQGTEAFF
TRBJ2-2 | TRBV28 | many | NA | TGTGCCAGCAGTTTATCCGGAGACACCGGGGAGCTGTTTTTT | CASSLSGDTGELFF